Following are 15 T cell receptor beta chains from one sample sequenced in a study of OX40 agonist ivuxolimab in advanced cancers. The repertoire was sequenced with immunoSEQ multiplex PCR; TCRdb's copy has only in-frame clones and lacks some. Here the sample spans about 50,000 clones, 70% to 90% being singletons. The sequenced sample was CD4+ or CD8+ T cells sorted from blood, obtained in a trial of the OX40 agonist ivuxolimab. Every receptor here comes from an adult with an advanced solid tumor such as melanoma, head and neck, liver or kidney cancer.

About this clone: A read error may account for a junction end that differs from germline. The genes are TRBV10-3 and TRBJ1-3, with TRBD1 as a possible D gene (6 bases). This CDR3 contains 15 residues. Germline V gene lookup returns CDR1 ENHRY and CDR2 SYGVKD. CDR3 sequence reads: CAIIETGESGNTIYF. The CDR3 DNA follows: TGTGCCATCATTGAGACAGGCGAATCCGGAAACACCATATATTTT.

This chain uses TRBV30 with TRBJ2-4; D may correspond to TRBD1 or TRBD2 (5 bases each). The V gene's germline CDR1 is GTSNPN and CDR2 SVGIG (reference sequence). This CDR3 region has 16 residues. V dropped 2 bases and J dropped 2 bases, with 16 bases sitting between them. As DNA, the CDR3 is TGTGCCTGGAGTCCGGGGCCCGGCGATCCCAAAAACATTCAGTACTTC. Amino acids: CAWSPGPGDPKNIQYF.

CDR3 sequence: CASTPDLRPNQPQHF. The DNA for the CDR3 is TGTGCCAGCACCCCGGACCTGCGCCCGAATCAGCCCCAGCATTTT. The chain has TRBV6-6 and TRBJ1-5; D gene unclear. Per the germline V gene, CDR1 is MNHNY and CDR2 is SVGAGI (reference sequence). The CDR3 is 15 amino acids. V was shortened by 7 bases and J by 4 bases, with 17 bases between the two germline ends.

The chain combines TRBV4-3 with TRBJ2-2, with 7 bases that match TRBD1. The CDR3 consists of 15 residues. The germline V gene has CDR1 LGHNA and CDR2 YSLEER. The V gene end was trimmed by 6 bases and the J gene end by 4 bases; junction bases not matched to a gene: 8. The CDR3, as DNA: TGCGCCAGCAGTAGGGGGCAGGTTGGCACCGGGGAGCTGTTTTTT. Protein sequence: CASSRGQVGTGELFF.

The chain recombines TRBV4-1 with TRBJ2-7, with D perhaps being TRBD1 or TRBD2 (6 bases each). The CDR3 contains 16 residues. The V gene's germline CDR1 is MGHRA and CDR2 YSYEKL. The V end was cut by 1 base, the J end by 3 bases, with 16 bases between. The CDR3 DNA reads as TGCGCCAGCAGCCAAGCTAATGCCGGGGGCCACTACGAGCAGTACTTC. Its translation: CASSQANAGGHYEQYF.

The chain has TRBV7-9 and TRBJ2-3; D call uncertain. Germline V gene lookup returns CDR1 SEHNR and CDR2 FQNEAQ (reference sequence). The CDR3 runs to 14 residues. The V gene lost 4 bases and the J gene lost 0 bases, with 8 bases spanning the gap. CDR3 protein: CASSSTWSTDTQYF. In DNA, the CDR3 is TGTGCCAGCAGCTCCACGTGGAGCACAGATACGCAGTATTTT.

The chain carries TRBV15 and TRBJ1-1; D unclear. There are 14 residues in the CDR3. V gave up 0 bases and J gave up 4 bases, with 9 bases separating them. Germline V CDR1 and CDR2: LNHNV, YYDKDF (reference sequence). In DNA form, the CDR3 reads TGTGCCACCAGCAGAGATGAAGGGTTCACTGAAGCTTTCTTT. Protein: CATSRDEGFTEAFF.

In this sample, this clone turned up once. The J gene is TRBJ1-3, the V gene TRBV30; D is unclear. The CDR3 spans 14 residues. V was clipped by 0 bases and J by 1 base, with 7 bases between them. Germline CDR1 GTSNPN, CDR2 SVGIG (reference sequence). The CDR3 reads CAWSVERSGNTIYF. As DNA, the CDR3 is TGTGCCTGGAGTGTAGAGAGGTCTGGAAACACCATATATTTT.

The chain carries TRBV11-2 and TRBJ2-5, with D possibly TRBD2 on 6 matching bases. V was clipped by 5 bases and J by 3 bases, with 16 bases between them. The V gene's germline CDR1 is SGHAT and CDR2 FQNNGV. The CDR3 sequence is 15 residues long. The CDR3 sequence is CASSPGDSGEETQYF. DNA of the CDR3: TGTGCCAGCAGCCCTGGAGATAGCGGAGAAGAGACCCAGTACTTC.

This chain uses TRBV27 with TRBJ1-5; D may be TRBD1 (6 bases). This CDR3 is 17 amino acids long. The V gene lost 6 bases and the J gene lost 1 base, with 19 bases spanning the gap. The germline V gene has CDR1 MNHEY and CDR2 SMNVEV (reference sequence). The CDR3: CASSRTGTTGSNQPQHF. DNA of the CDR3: TGTGCCAGCAGCCGAACCGGGACAACAGGGAGCAATCAGCCCCAGCATTTT.

CDR3: CASSISGGPTDTQYF. The CDR3, as DNA: TGTGCCAGCAGCATTAGCGGGGGACCCACAGATACGCAGTATTTT. The V and J genes are TRBV7-3 and TRBJ2-3, with 9 positions matching TRBD2. CDR1 is SGHTA and CDR2 is FQGTGA in the germline V gene. CDR3 length equals 15 residues. V lost 5 bases, J lost 2 bases, and 5 bases stayed unmatched.

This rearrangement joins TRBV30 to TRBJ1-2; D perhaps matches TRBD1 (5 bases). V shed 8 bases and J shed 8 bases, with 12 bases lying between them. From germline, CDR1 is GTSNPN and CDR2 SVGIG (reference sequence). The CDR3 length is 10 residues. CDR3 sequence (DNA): TGTGCCGGGGACTTTGGGGGCTACACCTTC. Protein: CAGDFGGYTF.

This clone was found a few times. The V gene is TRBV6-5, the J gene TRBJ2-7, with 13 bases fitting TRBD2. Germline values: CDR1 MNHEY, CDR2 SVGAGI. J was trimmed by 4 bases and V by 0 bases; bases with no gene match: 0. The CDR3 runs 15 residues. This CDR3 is CASSYSTSGGYEQYF. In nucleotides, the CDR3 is TGTGCCAGCAGTTACTCGACTAGCGGGGGGTACGAGCAGTACTTC.

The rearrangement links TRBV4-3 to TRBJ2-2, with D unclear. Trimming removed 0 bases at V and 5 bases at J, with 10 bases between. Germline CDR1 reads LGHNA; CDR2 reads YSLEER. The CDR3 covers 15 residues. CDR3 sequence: CASSQDRVGTGELFF. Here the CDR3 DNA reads TGCGCCAGCAGCCAAGATCGAGTGGGGACCGGGGAGCTGTTTTTT.

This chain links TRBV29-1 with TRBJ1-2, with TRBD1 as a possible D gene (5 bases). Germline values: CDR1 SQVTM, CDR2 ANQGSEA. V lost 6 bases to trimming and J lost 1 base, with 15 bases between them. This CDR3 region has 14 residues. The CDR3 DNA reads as TGCAGCGTAGGGCCGGGACTGATTAACTATGGCTACACCTTC. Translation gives CSVGPGLINYGYTF.